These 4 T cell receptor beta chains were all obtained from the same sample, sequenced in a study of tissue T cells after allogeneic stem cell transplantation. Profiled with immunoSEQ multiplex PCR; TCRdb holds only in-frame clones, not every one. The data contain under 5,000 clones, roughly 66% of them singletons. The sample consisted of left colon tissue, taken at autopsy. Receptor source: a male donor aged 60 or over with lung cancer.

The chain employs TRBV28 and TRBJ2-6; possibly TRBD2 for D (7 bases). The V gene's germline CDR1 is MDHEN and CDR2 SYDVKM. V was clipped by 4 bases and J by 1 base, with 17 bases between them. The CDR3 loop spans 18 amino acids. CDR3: CASSWVAGRGSGANVLTF. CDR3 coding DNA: TGTGCCAGCAGTTGGGTCGCAGGGAGGGGGTCTGGGGCCAACGTCCTGACTTTC.

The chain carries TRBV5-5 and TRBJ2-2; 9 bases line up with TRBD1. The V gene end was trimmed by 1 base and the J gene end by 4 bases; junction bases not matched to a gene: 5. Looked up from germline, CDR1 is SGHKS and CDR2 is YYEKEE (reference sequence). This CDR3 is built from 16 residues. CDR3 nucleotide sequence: TGTGCCAGCAGCTTGAGACAGGGGGTCGCCACCGGGGAGCTGTTTTTT. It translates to CASSLRQGVATGELFF.

The CDR3 is CASSPAGRIEAFF. CDR3 nucleotides: TGTGCCAGCTCACCGGCCGGTAGGATTGAAGCTTTCTTT. This chain joins TRBV18 and TRBJ1-1; D remains unclear. The CDR3 has 13 amino acids. The germline V and J ends were trimmed by 3 bases and 7 bases, with 12 bases remaining between them. CDR1 and CDR2 from the germline V gene are KGHSH and LQKENI.

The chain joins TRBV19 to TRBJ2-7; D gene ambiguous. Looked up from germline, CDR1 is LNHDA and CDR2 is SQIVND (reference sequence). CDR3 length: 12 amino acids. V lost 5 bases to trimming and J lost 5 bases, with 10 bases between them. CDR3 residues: CASSPNRNEQYF. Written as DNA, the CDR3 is TGTGCCAGTAGTCCAAACCGGAACGAGCAGTACTTC.